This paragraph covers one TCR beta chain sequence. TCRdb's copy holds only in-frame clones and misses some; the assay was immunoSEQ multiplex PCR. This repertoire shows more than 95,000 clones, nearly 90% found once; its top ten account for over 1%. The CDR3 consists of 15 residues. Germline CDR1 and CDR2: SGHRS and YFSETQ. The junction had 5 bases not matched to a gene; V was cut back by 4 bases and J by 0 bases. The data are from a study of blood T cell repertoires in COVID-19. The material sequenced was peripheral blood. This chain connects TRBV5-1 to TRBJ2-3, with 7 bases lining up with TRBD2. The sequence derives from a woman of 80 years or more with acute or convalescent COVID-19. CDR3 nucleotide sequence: TGCGCCAGCAGCGCTAGCGGTCATAGCACAGATACGCAGTATTTT. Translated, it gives CASSASGHSTDTQYF. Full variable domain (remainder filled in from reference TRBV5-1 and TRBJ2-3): KAGVTQTPRYLIKTRGQQVTLSCSPISGHRSVSWYQQTPGQGLQFLFEYFSETQRNKGNFPGRFSGRQFSNSRSEMNVSTLELGDSALYLCASSASGHSTDTQYFGPGTRLTVL.